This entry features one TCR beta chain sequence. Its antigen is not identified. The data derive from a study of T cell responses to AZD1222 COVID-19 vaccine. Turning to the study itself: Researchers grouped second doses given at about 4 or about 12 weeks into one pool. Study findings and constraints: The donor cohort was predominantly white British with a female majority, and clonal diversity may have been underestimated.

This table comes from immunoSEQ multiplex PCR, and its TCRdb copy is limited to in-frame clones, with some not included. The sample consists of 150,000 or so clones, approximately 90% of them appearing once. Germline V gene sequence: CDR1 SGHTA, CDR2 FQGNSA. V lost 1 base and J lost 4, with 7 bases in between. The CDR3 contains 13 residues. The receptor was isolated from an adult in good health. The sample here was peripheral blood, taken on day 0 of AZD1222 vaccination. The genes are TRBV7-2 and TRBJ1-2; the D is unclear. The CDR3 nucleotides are TGTGCCAGCAGCTTAGGTCACATCTATGGCTACACCTTC. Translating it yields CASSLGHIYGYTF.